Shown below are 2 T cell receptor beta chains from a single sample sequenced in a study of shared clonotypes between healthy human individuals. The repertoire was sequenced with immunoSEQ multiplex PCR; TCRdb's copy has only in-frame clones and lacks some. The sample has roughly 2.2 million clones, 85% to 95% seen once. The source material was naive CD4+ T cells from PBMCs. Subset meaning: CD45RA+ positively selected. These receptors were obtained from a man aged 18 to 30 in good health. Some clones in this sample may be carry-over from other donors' samples.

The chain links TRBV5-1 to TRBJ2-1, with D possibly called TRBD1 or TRBD2 (6 bases each). This CDR3 spans 15 amino acids. The germline V gene has CDR1 SGHRS and CDR2 YFSETQ. V was pared by 4 bases and J by 8 bases, with 19 bases between. Written as DNA, the CDR3 is TGCGCCAGCAGCGGCGGAGGGGGGCCCATGGATGAGCAGTTCTTC. Protein product: CASSGGGGPMDEQFF.

The rearrangement uses TRBV18 and TRBJ1-2; D might be TRBD1 (5 bases). The V gene lost 3 bases and the J gene lost 8 bases, with 13 bases spanning the gap. CDR3 length: 13 residues. CDR1 and CDR2 from the germline V gene are KGHSH and LQKENI. In DNA form, the CDR3 reads TGTGCCAGCTCACCCACACAGGAAGGGGGCTACACCTTC. Translation gives CASSPTQEGGYTF.